The present T cell receptor beta chain was sequenced within a study of cytomegalovirus exposure and HLA in healthy donors. Study-level findings and limits: Later examination showed HLA-associated TCR beta chains had greater clonal expansion than equally common others.

Comments on this clone: As yet, its antigen is unknown.

The length of the CDR3 is 13 residues. V was pared by 6 bases and J by 1 base, with 2 bases of the junction left unmatched. Germline V lookup: CDR1 MNHEY, CDR2 SMNVEV (reference sequence). The PCR used 60 Vbeta and 13 Jbeta primers. Sequenced by immunoSEQ multiplex PCR; TCRdb stores in-frame clones only, minus some. The sample lists 150,000 to 200,000 clones, about 75% seen once, with roughly 6% in the top ten. The TCR sequence derives from a man in his forties in good health and CMV-seropositive. Sequencing was carried out using PBMCs. The chain employs TRBV27 and TRBJ2-7; 8 bases are shared with TRBD1. CDR3 DNA sequence: TGTGCCAGCAGGAGACAGGGGTCCTACGAGCAGTACTTC. This gives the protein CASRRQGSYEQYF.